The subject of this entry is one TCR beta chain. This clone's antigen is unknown. Base qualities are missing; no much larger clone stands one base away. These data belong to a study of blood T cell repertoires in COVID-19 (dated by TCRdb to about 2020). Looking at the study overall: Samples covering the acute and convalescent phases of COVID-19 were provided by collaborators in the United States, Italy and Spain. The prospective study material was composed of cDNA or gDNA derived from T cells, B-cell-depleted T cells, or PBMCs. The samples were drawn from two sources: the first 160 participants of the ongoing ImmuneRACE study, and over 950 subjects contributed by 6 global collaborators. A freely available public database, intended as a resource for researchers studying the immune response to SARS-CoV-2, is where the repertoires were released. HLA class I and class II types, where available, came from metadata supplied by the sample provider rather than from assay-based typing. A de-identified subject ID, COVID-19 status, age in years and sex were almost always included in the sample metadata. Deeply sampled blood TCRbeta repertoires from subjects exposed to, actively infected with, or recovered from COVID-19 were included in the dataset. Paper-wide results and their limitations: The quantity of clinical and demographic metadata differed by source and by participant and was supplied without curation.

TCRbeta CDR3 regions were amplified from genomic DNA using the immunoSEQ Assay, a bias-controlled multiplex PCR. The study's processing was this. The number of nucleated cells in each sample was estimated from the amplification of reference gene primers within the assay. To quantify the absolute abundance of each unique TCRbeta CDR3 rearrangement, sequence reads were collapsed and filtered. For each sample, productive Simpson clonality was calculated by taking the square root of Simpson's diversity index across productive rearrangements. This is the immuneACCESS table as TCRdb keeps it, with only in-frame sequences that have V and J called. A part of the clones is gone; compared with another copy, unresolved V genes explain less than half, and the rest is unexplained. V and J calls and clone size are as listed in that table; D and trimming were resolved from the DNA. A total of fewer than 250,000 clones appear in this sample, roughly nine tenths of them only once. The ten largest account for about 0.81% of the sample.

Collaborating institutions collected whole blood in K2EDTA tubes following their own protocols. For TCRbeta analysis, collaborators shipped samples in one of three forms: frozen whole blood, isolated PBMCs, or DNA extracted from either of those sample types. A distance of 7 bases separates the germline ends of V and J, which lose 1 base and 0 bases respectively. Inclusive of the bounding cysteine and phenylalanine, the CDR3 is 14 residues long. Only the CDR3 region is kept as DNA, spanning 42 bases read in frame from base 1. Reading the germline V gene gives CDR1 MDHEN and CDR2 SYDVKM. Sequencing was carried out using peripheral blood. The sequence links TRBV28 to TRBJ2-7; the D gene is perhaps TRBD1, on 5 matching bases. The sequence derives from a woman aged 65 to 85 with acute or convalescent COVID-19. The CDR3 region reads CASSLYRISYEQYF. The nucleotide sequence is TGTGCCAGCAGTTTATACAGGATCTCCTACGAGCAGTACTTC. The CDR3, completed at both ends by the reference TRBV28 and TRBJ2-7 genes, gives the full variable domain DVKVTQSSRYLVKRTGEKVFLECVQDMDHENMFWYRQDPGLGLRLIYFSYDVKMKEKGDIPEGYSVSREKKERFSLILESASTNQTSMYLCASSLYRISYEQYFGPGTRLTVT.